This T cell receptor (beta chain) was profiled in a study of blood T cell repertoires in COVID-19. The wider study: The United States, Italy and Spain provided the acute and convalescent COVID-19 samples.

Per the authors' pipeline: Reference gene primer amplification gave estimated nucleated cell counts. Produced via immunoSEQ multiplex PCR; TCRdb's table is partial and in-frame only. Clone size and the V and J calls come from that table; the DNA yielded D and trimming. This sample has about 47,000 clones, with about four fifths found just once. The receptor's source is a man between 65 and 85 years old with active COVID-19. The sequenced sample consisted of peripheral blood.

The CDR3: CASSLGRQDEQYF. CDR3 nucleotide sequence: TGTGCCAGCAGTTTAGGAAGACAGGACGAGCAGTACTTC. This chain uses TRBV12-3 or TRBV12-4 with TRBJ2-7; the D gene is possibly TRBD1 (6 bases). This CDR3 region has 13 residues. Trimming pared 1 base from V and 5 bases from J, leaving 9 bases between.